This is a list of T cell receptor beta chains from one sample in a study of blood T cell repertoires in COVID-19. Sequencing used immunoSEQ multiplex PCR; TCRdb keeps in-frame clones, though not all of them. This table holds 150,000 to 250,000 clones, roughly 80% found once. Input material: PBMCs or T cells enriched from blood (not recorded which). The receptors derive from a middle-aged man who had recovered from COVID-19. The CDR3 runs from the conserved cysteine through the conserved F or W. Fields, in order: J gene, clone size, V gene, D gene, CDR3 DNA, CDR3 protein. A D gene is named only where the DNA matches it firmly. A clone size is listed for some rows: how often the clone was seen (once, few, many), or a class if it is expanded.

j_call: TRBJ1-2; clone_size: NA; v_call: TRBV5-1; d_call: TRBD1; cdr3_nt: TGCGCCAGCAGCATCGCCACGGGACAGCACTCGTCCCGGGGGGGCTACACCTTC; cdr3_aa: CASSIATGQHSSRGGYTF
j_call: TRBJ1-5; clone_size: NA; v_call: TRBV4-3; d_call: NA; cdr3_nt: TGCGCCAGCAGCCGGACCCTGGGGACCTTACAGGGAAGTAATCAGCCCCAGCATTTT; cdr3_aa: CASSRTLGTLQGSNQPQHF
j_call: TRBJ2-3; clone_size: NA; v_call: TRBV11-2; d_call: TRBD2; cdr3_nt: TGTGCCAGCAGCTGGACTAGCGGGAGTACAGATACGCAGTATTTT; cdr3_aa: CASSWTSGSTDTQYF
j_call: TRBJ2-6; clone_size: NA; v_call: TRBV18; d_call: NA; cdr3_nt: TGTGCCAGCTCACCCGTCGGGTCTGGGGCCAACGTCCTGACTTTC; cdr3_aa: CASSPVGSGANVLTF
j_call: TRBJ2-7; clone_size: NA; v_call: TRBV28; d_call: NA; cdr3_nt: TGTGCCAGCAGCACGCGGGGCCCTGAGCAGTACTTC; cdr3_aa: CASSTRGPEQYF
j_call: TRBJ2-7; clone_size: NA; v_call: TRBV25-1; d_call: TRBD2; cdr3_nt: TGTGCCAGCAGTGAAGGCGGGAGTGTTATATACGAGCAGTACTTC; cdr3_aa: CASSEGGSVIYEQYF
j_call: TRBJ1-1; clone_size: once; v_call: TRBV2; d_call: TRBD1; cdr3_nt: TGTGCCAGCCGGAGGGACAGAAACACTGAAGCTTTCTTT; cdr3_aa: CASRRDRNTEAFF
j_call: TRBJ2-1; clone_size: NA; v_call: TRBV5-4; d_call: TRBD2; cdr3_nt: TGTGCCAGCTTTCCCCACCTAGCGGGAGGATACAATGAGCAGTTCTTC; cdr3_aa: CASFPHLAGGYNEQFF
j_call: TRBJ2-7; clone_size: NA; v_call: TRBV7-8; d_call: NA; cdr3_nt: TGTGCCAGCAGCACCAGCGGAACTCTCTACGAGCAGTACTTC; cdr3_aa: CASSTSGTLYEQYF
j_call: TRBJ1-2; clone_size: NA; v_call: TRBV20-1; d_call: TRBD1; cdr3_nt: TGCAGTGCCTCGACAGGGCGCGGCTACACCTTC; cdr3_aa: CSASTGRGYTF
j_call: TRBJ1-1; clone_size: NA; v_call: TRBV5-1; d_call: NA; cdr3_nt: TGCGCCAGCAGCTTCCCGGGGGGAACTGAAGCTTTCTTT; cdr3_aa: CASSFPGGTEAFF
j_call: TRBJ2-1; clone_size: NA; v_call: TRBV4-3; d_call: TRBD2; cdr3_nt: TGCGCCAGCAGCCAAGATTGGCCTAGCGGGAGCAACAATGAGCAGTTCTTC; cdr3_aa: CASSQDWPSGSNNEQFF
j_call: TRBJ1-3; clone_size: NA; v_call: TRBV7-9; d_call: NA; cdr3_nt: TGTGCCAGCAGCCCCGGACAGCCCACCTCTGGAAACACCATATATTTT; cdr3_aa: CASSPGQPTSGNTIYF
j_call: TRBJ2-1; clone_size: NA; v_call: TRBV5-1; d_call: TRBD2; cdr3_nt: TGCGCCAGCAGCATGGGGTCGGGAGGGCCCCACGGTGAGCAGTTCTTC; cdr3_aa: CASSMGSGGPHGEQFF
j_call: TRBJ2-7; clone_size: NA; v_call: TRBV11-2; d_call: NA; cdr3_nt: TGTGCCAGCAGCCCACGGGTGGCTAGCCGGCCCTACGAGCAGTACTTC; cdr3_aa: CASSPRVASRPYEQYF
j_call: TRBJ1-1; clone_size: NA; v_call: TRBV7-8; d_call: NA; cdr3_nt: TGTGCCAGCAGCTCCCAACAGGGTGCGAGAATGAACACTGAAGCTTTCTTT; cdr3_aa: CASSSQQGARMNTEAFF
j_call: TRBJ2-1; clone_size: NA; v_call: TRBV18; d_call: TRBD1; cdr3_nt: TGTGCCAGCTCACCACCGGGACAGGTGGGGTGGAATGAGCAGTTCTTC; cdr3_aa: CASSPPGQVGWNEQFF
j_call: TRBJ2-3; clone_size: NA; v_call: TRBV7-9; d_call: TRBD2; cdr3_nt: TGTGCCAGCAGCTCCCTACTTAGCGGGAGGGGTCCAGATACGCAGTATTTT; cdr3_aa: CASSSLLSGRGPDTQYF
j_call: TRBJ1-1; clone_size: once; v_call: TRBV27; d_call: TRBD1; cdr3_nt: TGTGCCAGCAGGGACAGGGAGGGAGCTTTCTTT; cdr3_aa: CASRDREGAFF
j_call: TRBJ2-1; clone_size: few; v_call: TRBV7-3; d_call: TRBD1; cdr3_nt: TGTGCCAGCAGCTCAGGGACAGGGGGCCTCAGACGCGAATCCAATGAGCAGTTCTTC; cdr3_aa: CASSSGTGGLRRESNEQFF
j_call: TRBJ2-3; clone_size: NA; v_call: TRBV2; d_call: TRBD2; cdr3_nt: TGTGCCAGCAATATAGCGGGACCCACAGATACGCAGTATTTT; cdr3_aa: CASNIAGPTDTQYF
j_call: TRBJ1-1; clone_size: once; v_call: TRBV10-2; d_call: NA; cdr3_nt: TGCGCCAGCCAAGGGGTTTTGAACACTGAAGCTTTCTTT; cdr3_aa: CASQGVLNTEAFF